What follows are 26 T cell receptor beta chains derived from one specimen sequenced in a study of STAT3 mutations in large granular lymphocyte leukemia. Study findings and constraints: At least one immunodominant TCR beta clonotype appeared in every T-cell large granular lymphocyte leukemia patient.

What these receptors recognize is not known. Sequenced by immunoSEQ multiplex PCR; TCRdb stores in-frame clones only, minus some. The sample carries more than 2,500 clones, 80% to 90% recorded once. Sample: peripheral blood mononuclear cells. Every receptor here comes from a woman between 65 and 79 years old with T-cell large granular lymphocyte leukemia. Some clones in this sample may be carry-over from other donors' samples.

The gene calls are TRBV25-1 and TRBJ2-7; D perhaps matches TRBD1 (5 bases). Trimming took off 4 bases at V and 3 bases at J, with 10 bases between the two ends. The CDR3 loop spans 13 amino acids. The V gene's germline CDR1 is MGHDK and CDR2 SYGVNS. The CDR3 sequence is CASSAGSVYEQYF. CDR3 coding DNA: TGTGCCAGCAGTGCAGGGTCGGTCTACGAGCAGTACTTC.

This chain connects TRBV19 to TRBJ1-5; perhaps TRBD1 as D (5 bases). V shed 9 bases and J shed 6 bases, with 15 bases lying between them. The CDR3 is 13 amino acids. Per the germline V gene, CDR1 is LNHDA and CDR2 is SQIVND (reference sequence). DNA for the CDR3: TGTGCCAGCAGCCCCGAGGGGTTTCAGCCCCAGCATTTT. Encoded protein: CASSPEGFQPQHF.

The gene calls are TRBV5-1 and TRBJ2-3; no definite D call. From germline, CDR1 is SGHRS and CDR2 YFSETQ. This CDR3 has 12 residues. Trimming removed 4 bases from V and 6 bases from J, with 9 bases in between. CDR3 sequence: CASSSEGDTQYF. CDR3 coding DNA: TGCGCCAGCAGCAGCGAAGGGGATACGCAGTATTTT.

The gene calls are TRBV19 and TRBJ2-3; 7 bases are shared with TRBD2. This CDR3 spans 15 amino acids. J gave up 2 bases and V 0 bases, and 2 bases lay outside the gene matches. The germline V gene has CDR1 LNHDA and CDR2 SQIVND (reference sequence). CDR3 bases: TGTGCCAGTAGTATAGATAGCGGGCCCACAGATACGCAGTATTTT. This gives the protein CASSIDSGPTDTQYF.

The V and J genes are TRBV5-1 and TRBJ1-2; D gene uncertain. V lost 2 bases and J lost 2, with 4 bases in between. The CDR3 is 12 residues long. CDR1 SGHRS and CDR2 YFSETQ come from the germline V gene. The CDR3, as DNA: TGCGCCAGCAGCTTCTCAAACTATGGCTACACCTTC. This sequence encodes CASSFSNYGYTF.

The chain has TRBV5-6 and TRBJ1-5, with a tentative D call TRBD1 (5 bases). V was trimmed by 4 bases and J by 6 bases, leaving 11 bases between them. From germline, CDR1 is SGHDT and CDR2 YYEEEE. The CDR3 has 13 amino acids. CDR3 sequence (DNA): TGTGCCAGCAGCCCCGAGGGGTTTCAGCCCCAGCATTTT. Translation gives CASSPEGFQPQHF.

The chain employs TRBV18 and TRBJ1-1; TRBD1 agrees at 7 bases. In germline, CDR1 is KGHSH, CDR2 LQKENI. V was clipped by 6 bases and J by 4 bases; unmatched bases: 5. The length of the CDR3 is 13 residues. The CDR3, as DNA: TGTGCCAGCTCCACAGGGGTGGGCACTGAAGCTTTCTTT. Its protein is CASSTGVGTEAFF.

The rearrangement links TRBV5-1 to TRBJ2-3; D uncertain. Germline values: CDR1 SGHRS, CDR2 YFSETQ. The CDR3 consists of 17 residues. With 0 bases removed from V and 0 bases from J, the gap between germline ends came to 14 bases. The CDR3 nucleotides are TGCGCCAGCAGCTTGGAACCGATAGGCAGTAGCACAGATACGCAGTATTTT. Protein: CASSLEPIGSSTDTQYF. Full variable domain (outside the CDR3, taken from reference TRBV5-1 and TRBJ2-3): KAGVTQTPRYLIKTRGQQVTLSCSPISGHRSVSWYQQTPGQGLQFLFEYFSETQRNKGNFPGRFSGRQFSNSRSEMNVSTLELGDSALYLCASSLEPIGSSTDTQYFGPGTRLTVL.

The chain couples TRBV7-2 to TRBJ1-3; possibly TRBD1 for D (5 bases). This CDR3 has 16 amino acids. Germline CDR1 reads SGHTA; CDR2 reads FQGNSA. V shed 6 bases and J shed 2 bases, with 17 bases lying between them. CDR3 bases: TGTGCCAGCAGACATACCGTGGGGCTGGCTGGAAACACCATATATTTT. It translates to CASRHTVGLAGNTIYF.

The genes are TRBV30 and TRBJ1-6; 7 bases match TRBD1. With V trimmed by 4 bases and J by 7 bases, 10 bases remained unmatched. The CDR3 covers 15 residues. Germline CDR1 reads GTSNPN; CDR2 reads SVGIG (reference sequence). This CDR3 is CAWTPTDRTNSPLHF. The CDR3, as DNA: TGTGCCTGGACCCCAACGGACAGGACCAATTCACCCCTCCACTTT.

This chain connects TRBV4-3 to TRBJ1-1; no definite D call. Trimming took off 0 bases at V and 0 bases at J, with 11 bases between the two ends. Germline V CDR1 and CDR2: LGHNA, YSLEER. The CDR3 consists of 16 residues. For the CDR3, the DNA is TGCGCCAGCAGCCAAGACCTGGGCGGACTGAACACTGAAGCTTTCTTT. The encoded protein is CASSQDLGGLNTEAFF.

V and J are TRBV5-1 and TRBJ1-1; D perhaps matches TRBD1 (5 bases). Germline CDR1 reads SGHRS; CDR2 reads YFSETQ. Deletions cut 1 base from V and 4 bases from J, with 14 bases between. The CDR3 totals 15 residues. This chain's CDR3 is CASSLSPGIGTEAFF. DNA of the CDR3: TGCGCCAGCAGCTTGTCGCCAGGGATAGGCACTGAAGCTTTCTTT.

This clone was seen a few times. Compared with germline, one end of the junction differs, possibly owing to a read error. The chain joins TRBV7-9 to TRBJ1-2, with D possibly matching TRBD1 (5 bases). The germline V gene encodes CDR1 SEHNR and CDR2 FQNEAQ (reference sequence). The CDR3 spans 12 residues. CDR3 bases: TGTGCCAGCAGCTTAGTTAGCAGGGCTCCTTTCTTC. This codes for CASSLVSRAPFF.

The chain uses TRBV30 and TRBJ1-3; D not certain. Germline V CDR1 and CDR2: GTSNPN, SVGIG (reference sequence). This CDR3 region has 15 residues. With 0 bases removed from V and 1 base from J, the gap between germline ends came to 10 bases. The CDR3 protein is CAWSVLSGSGNTIYF. The CDR3 DNA follows: TGTGCCTGGAGTGTACTCTCTGGTTCTGGAAACACCATATATTTT.

The V and J genes are TRBV6-6 and TRBJ2-7; D tentatively reads TRBD1 or TRBD2 (5 bases each). This CDR3 is built from 13 residues. Germline lookup yields CDR1 MNHNY and CDR2 SVGAGI (reference sequence). Trimming removed 5 bases at V and 2 bases at J, with 10 bases between. CDR3 coding DNA: TGTGCCAGCAGTCGGGGCAGTACCTACGAGCAGTACTTC. This gives the protein CASSRGSTYEQYF.

This clone appeared a few times. The chain combines TRBV7-9 with TRBJ2-1, with D perhaps TRBD2 (6 bases). Trimming removed 1 base from V and 6 bases from J, with 13 bases in between. CDR1 and CDR2 from the germline V gene are SEHNR and FQNEAQ (reference sequence). There are 15 residues in the CDR3. CDR3 nucleotides: TGTGCCAGCAGCTTAGGACTAGTGATCGTCAATGAGCAGTTCTTC. Translated, it gives CASSLGLVIVNEQFF.

This sequence joins TRBV7-2 and TRBJ2-3; the D is unclear. Trimming took 3 bases from V and 6 from J, leaving 10 bases between them. The CDR3 contains 13 residues. Germline CDR1 and CDR2: SGHTA and FQGNSA. The CDR3 reads CASSLGEGDTQYF. CDR3 in DNA: TGTGCCAGCAGCTTGGGCGAAGGGGATACGCAGTATTTT.

V gene TRBV25-1 combines with J gene TRBJ2-6; D possibly corresponds to TRBD2 (6 bases). The length of the CDR3 is 17 residues. Germline values: CDR1 MGHDK, CDR2 SYGVNS. V dropped 0 bases and J dropped 2 bases, with 11 bases sitting between them. Here the CDR3 reads CASSEYGREAGANVLTF. CDR3 bases: TGTGCCAGCAGTGAATACGGCAGGGAGGCTGGGGCCAACGTCCTGACTTTC.

The V call is TRBV9, the J call TRBJ1-1; D gene ambiguous. Germline V gives CDR1 SGDLS, CDR2 YYNGEE. Trimming removed 3 bases at V and 6 bases at J, with 9 bases between. The CDR3 length is 12 residues. The chain's CDR3 is CASSGFGAEAFF. Here the CDR3 DNA reads TGTGCCAGCAGCGGCTTTGGAGCTGAAGCTTTCTTT.

The CDR3 region has the DNA TGTGCCAGCAGGCCTCTTGACAGATCCTATGGCTACACCTTC. Protein product: CASRPLDRSYGYTF. This rearrangement joins TRBV6-6 to TRBJ1-2, with TRBD1 as a possible D gene (5 bases). Trimming shortened V by 6 bases and J by 4 bases, and 15 bases separated the two germline ends. The CDR3 runs to 14 residues. Per germline, CDR1 MNHNY and CDR2 SVGAGI (reference sequence).

The CDR3 nucleotides read TGTGCCAGCAGCCAGGACTGGGGGACTGAAGCTTTCTTT. It specifies CASSQDWGTEAFF. The chain has TRBV14 and TRBJ1-1; D perhaps matches TRBD1 (5 bases). Trimming pared 3 bases from V and 5 bases from J, leaving 10 bases between. Germline CDR1 is SGHDN and CDR2 is FVKESK. CDR3 length: 13 residues.

The rearrangement joins TRBV20-1 to TRBJ2-7, with unresolved D. The CDR3 loop spans 10 amino acids. Trimming took off 1 base at V and 5 bases at J, with 3 bases between the two ends. Germline CDR1 and CDR2: DFQATT and SNEGSKA (reference sequence). CDR3 DNA: TGCAGTGCTAGAGCAAACGAGCAGTACTTC. Amino acids: CSARANEQYF.

This sequence joins TRBV6-6 and TRBJ2-7; D is undetermined. V lost 2 bases and J 1 base, leaving 12 bases between the germline ends. Germline V lookup: CDR1 MNHNY, CDR2 SVGAGI (reference sequence). There are 15 residues in the CDR3. CDR3 protein: CASSYVAVSSYEQYF. The CDR3 region has the DNA TGTGCCAGCAGTTACGTCGCGGTGAGTTCCTACGAGCAGTACTTC.

The chain is built from TRBV5-4 and TRBJ2-7, with TRBD1 identical over 8 bases. The CDR3 is made up of 13 amino acids. Germline CDR1 is SGHNT and CDR2 is YYREEE (reference sequence). The J segment lost 5 bases and the V segment lost 3 bases, leaving 4 bases of the junction unmatched. The CDR3 reads CASSYRGWNEQYF. The CDR3 DNA reads as TGTGCCAGCAGCTACAGGGGGTGGAACGAGCAGTACTTC.

The chain combines TRBV14 with TRBJ2-3; 16 bases are shared with TRBD2. The V and J ends lost 4 bases and 7 bases, in that order; junction bases with no gene match: 5. Germline values: CDR1 SGHDN, CDR2 FVKESK. The CDR3 contains 16 residues. CDR3 protein: CASSPGTSGGVYTQYF. DNA of the CDR3: TGTGCCAGCAGCCCCGGGACTAGCGGGGGGGTATATACGCAGTATTTT.

The CDR3 spells CASSDEYQETQYF. Written as DNA, the CDR3 is TGTGCCAGCAGTGACGAATACCAAGAGACCCAGTACTTC. This chain joins TRBV2 and TRBJ2-5, with D unresolved. Germline-derived CDR1 and CDR2 are SNHLY and FYNNEI. Trimming took 3 bases from V and 0 from J, leaving 5 bases between them. This CDR3 has 13 residues.